A selection of T cell receptor beta chains follows, all from one sample in a study of blood T cell repertoires in COVID-19. TCRdb keeps only in-frame clones here, not all; method: immunoSEQ multiplex PCR. The sample includes roughly 250,000 clones, approximately 90% seen only once; the top ten take 0.7% to 0.9%. Material for sequencing was peripheral blood. These receptors all come from a man aged 25 to 40 with acute or convalescent COVID-19. The CDR3 runs from the conserved cysteine through the conserved F or W. A D gene is named only where the DNA matches it firmly. Expanded clones get a size class; other rows say once, few or many, or leave the size out.

clone size	V gene	D gene	J gene	CDR3 DNA	CDR3 protein
.	TRBV5-4	TRBD1	TRBJ1-6	TGTGCCAGCACAGGGGGCGGCTATAATTCACCCCTCCACTTT	CASTGGGYNSPLHF
.	TRBV6-5	.	TRBJ1-3	TGTGCCAGCCGCCTGGGGGGCTCTGGAAACACCATATATTTT	CASRLGGSGNTIYF
.	TRBV18	TRBD2	TRBJ2-5	TGTGCCAGCTCACCACGGGGACTAGCGGGAGGCCAAGAGACCCAGTACTTC	CASSPRGLAGGQETQYF
.	TRBV30	.	TRBJ1-1	TGTGCCTGGAGTGTACGGAGGACTCAGAACACTGAAGCTTTCTTT	CAWSVRRTQNTEAFF
.	TRBV28	.	TRBJ1-6	TGTGCCAGCAGTTCCCCAGGTGGGGGGAATTCACCCCTCCACTTT	CASSSPGGGNSPLHF
.	TRBV7-2	TRBD1	TRBJ1-3	TGTGCCAGCAGCCCTCTCCGACAGGGTGGCTCTGGAAACACCATATATTTT	CASSPLRQGGSGNTIYF
.	TRBV9	TRBD2	TRBJ2-5	TGTGCCAGCAGCGTAGCTACGGGGGGGCTCTTGTACCAAGAGACCCAGTACTTC	CASSVATGGLLYQETQYF
.	TRBV5-6	.	TRBJ1-3	TGTGCCAGCAGCTCCACAGGCTCTGGAAACACCATATATTTT	CASSSTGSGNTIYF
.	TRBV5-1	TRBD2	TRBJ2-3	TGCGCCAGCAGCTCGGGGACTAGCGGGGGAACAGATACGCAGTATTTT	CASSSGTSGGTDTQYF
once	TRBV18	.	TRBJ1-1	TGTGCCAGCTCACCACCAGCGGGCGACCTTGCAGCTTTCTTT	CASSPPAGDLAAFF
.	TRBV19	.	TRBJ1-5	TGTGCCAGTACCTCACAGGGAAATAGCAATCAGCCCCAGCATTTT	CASTSQGNSNQPQHF
.	TRBV5-4	.	TRBJ1-3	TGTGCCAGCAGCCTACAGGGTGCGGGAAACACCATATATTTT	CASSLQGAGNTIYF
.	TRBV20-1	.	TRBJ2-5	TGCAGTGCTAGATCTGAGACCCAGTACTTC	CSARSETQYF
.	TRBV6-5	.	TRBJ1-3	TGTGCCAGCAGCCTTCAGGGCCCCCCTGGAAACACCATATATTTT	CASSLQGPPGNTIYF
.	TRBV5-1	.	TRBJ2-1	TGCGCCAGCAGACAGGACAATGAGCAGTTCTTC	CASRQDNEQFF
.	TRBV18	.	TRBJ1-2	TGTGCCAGCTCACCACGGCAGGGCTACACCTTC	CASSPRQGYTF
once	TRBV20-1	.	TRBJ2-7	TGCAGTGCTAGTATATTTTCGTCCTACGAGCAGTACTTC	CSASIFSSYEQYF
.	TRBV24-1	TRBD1	TRBJ1-2	TGTGCCACCAGTGATTCGACAGGGCTTGACGGCTACACCTTC	CATSDSTGLDGYTF
few	TRBV6-1	TRBD1	TRBJ1-5	TGTGCCAGCAGTGAAGTGGGGACAGGGAATCAGCCCCAGCATTTT	CASSEVGTGNQPQHF
.	TRBV30	TRBD1	TRBJ1-1	TGTGCCTGGATCACTCGGGGGACAGGAGAGAACACTGAAGCTTTCTTT	CAWITRGTGENTEAFF
.	TRBV3-1/TRBV3-2	.	TRBJ2-2	TGTGCCACCAACAAGGGGGGCGGGAGCGACACCGGGGAGCTGTTTTTT	CATNKGGGSDTGELFF
.	TRBV7-2	TRBD1	TRBJ2-7	TGTGCCAGCAGCTTCCCGACAGGGTCCTCCTACGAGCAGTACTTC	CASSFPTGSSYEQYF
.	TRBV6-5	TRBD2	TRBJ2-4	TGTGCCAGCGCCGTGGGACTAGTGTCGAACATTCAGTACTTC	CASAVGLVSNIQYF
.	TRBV5-4	.	TRBJ2-7	TGTGCCAGCAGCTTGGCCGTTAACCGGTACGAGCAGTACTTC	CASSLAVNRYEQYF
once	TRBV7-9	.	TRBJ1-1	TGTGCCAGCAGCCCGGGGGGGTTAGCTTTCTTT	CASSPGGLAFF
.	TRBV19	TRBD1	TRBJ1-5	TGTGCCAGTAGAGACGGACAGGGCGTTTATCAGCCCCAGCATTTT	CASRDGQGVYQPQHF
.	TRBV6-6	.	TRBJ1-3	TGTGCCAGCAGTTACTTGACAGGCCTCTCTGGAAACACCATATATTTT	CASSYLTGLSGNTIYF
.	TRBV7-8	.	TRBJ1-2	TGTGCCAGCAGCCCCGAGACAGAACTCTATGGCTACACCTTC	CASSPETELYGYTF
.	TRBV7-2	TRBD1	TRBJ1-5	TGTGCCAGCAGCTTTAGGGCAGGGACAGGCAATCAGCCCCAGCATTTT	CASSFRAGTGNQPQHF
.	TRBV5-1	TRBD2	TRBJ2-7	TGCGCCAGCAATGAGGGAGGGTTCTCCTACGAGCAGTACTTC	CASNEGGFSYEQYF
.	TRBV25-1	TRBD1	TRBJ1-2	TGTGCCAGCAGTGGAACAGGGGGTATAGGAGGCTACACCTTC	CASSGTGGIGGYTF
.	TRBV19	TRBD2	TRBJ2-3	TGTGCCAGCGCCTTAGGGACTAGCGCCTACACAGATACGCAGTATTTT	CASALGTSAYTDTQYF
once	TRBV5-1	.	TRBJ2-7	TGCGCCAGCAGCTTGGGGGCGTGGGCCTCCAGCTCCTACGAGCAGTACTTC	CASSLGAWASSSYEQYF
.	TRBV2	TRBD1	TRBJ1-1	TGTGCCAGCATTCGGGACAGGGGGGACACTGAAGCTTTCTTT	CASIRDRGDTEAFF
.	TRBV6-5	TRBD1	TRBJ2-7	TGTGCCAGCAGTTTTCCGGGACAGGGTACCTACGAGCAGTACTTC	CASSFPGQGTYEQYF
.	TRBV5-1	TRBD1	TRBJ1-2	TGCGCCAGCAGCTTGGGGTTCGGGACAGGGGCCTATGGCTACACCTTC	CASSLGFGTGAYGYTF
.	TRBV27	.	TRBJ2-7	TGTGCCAGCAGTTGGAGGGAAACCTACGAGCAGTACTTC	CASSWRETYEQYF
.	TRBV19	.	TRBJ2-2	TGTGCCAGTAGTATCCAGGGGCGTTTAGACACCGGGGAGCTGTTTTTT	CASSIQGRLDTGELFF
.	TRBV11-2	TRBD2	TRBJ2-7	TGTGCCAGCAGCTTAGTTGGGACTAGCTACGAGCAGTACTTC	CASSLVGTSYEQYF
.	TRBV28	.	TRBJ2-2	TGTGCCAGCTGGAGGGAGAACACCGGGGAGCTGTTTTTT	CASWRENTGELFF
.	TRBV15	.	TRBJ2-1	TGTGCCACCAGCAGAGGAGTCGGGAGTGCAGTGGATGAGCAGTTCTTC	CATSRGVGSAVDEQFF
.	TRBV27	TRBD1	TRBJ1-1	TGTGCCAGCAGGACCGGAGGGACAGGGGCCACTGAAGCTTTCTTT	CASRTGGTGATEAFF
.	TRBV5-1	.	TRBJ2-5	TGCGCCAGCAGCTTGCGGAGCCAAGAGACCCAGTACTTC	CASSLRSQETQYF
.	TRBV18	.	TRBJ2-3	TGTGCCAGCTCACCACGGGTGCGGGGAACAGATACGCAGTATTTT	CASSPRVRGTDTQYF
.	TRBV27	.	TRBJ2-2	TGTGCCAGCAGTTCGCCTAGCTTGTCCGGGGAGCTGTTTTTT	CASSSPSLSGELFF